These 7 T cell receptor beta chains originate from one sample sequenced in a study of T cell responses to AZD1222 COVID-19 vaccine. The table came from immunoSEQ multiplex PCR; TCRdb's copy has only in-frame clones and leaves some out. In the table there are 210,000 or so clones, roughly 94% of which are singletons. This specimen consisted of peripheral blood, obtained 28 days after the second dose of the MenACWY control vaccine. The receptors derive from an adult who received the MenACWY meningococcal vaccine as a control.

The rearrangement joins TRBV5-1 to TRBJ1-3; D ambiguous. The V end lost 0 bases, the J end lost 4 bases, and 11 bases lay between the germline ends. Germline loops: CDR1 SGHRS, CDR2 YFSETQ. This CDR3 spans 15 amino acids. CDR3: CASSLGQAAGNTIYF. The CDR3 nucleotides read TGCGCCAGCAGCTTGGGGCAGGCGGCGGGAAACACCATATATTTT.

The chain combines TRBV7-2 with TRBJ2-1, with a possible D match to TRBD1 (6 bases). With 5 bases removed from V and 8 bases from J, the gap between germline ends came to 16 bases. The CDR3 covers 14 residues. Germline V gives CDR1 SGHTA, CDR2 FQGNSA. The CDR3 bases are TGTGCCAGCAGCCAGGGGCTTGGGGGCGATGAGCAGTTCTTC. Amino acids: CASSQGLGGDEQFF.

V usage is TRBV6-2 or TRBV6-3 and J usage is TRBJ1-1, with 11 bases lining up with TRBD1. The germline gives CDR1 MNHEY, CDR2 SVGEGT. Trimming cost V 5 bases and J 5 bases; bases outside gene matches: 13. This CDR3 is built from 17 residues. CDR3 nucleotides: TGTGCCAGCAGTCTCTCGGACAGGGGGCTTCGGGGGACTGAAGCTTTCTTT. This encodes CASSLSDRGLRGTEAFF.

This sequence joins TRBV5-1 and TRBJ2-2; the D is unclear. V was cut by 4 bases and J by 3 bases, with 13 bases left in between. Germline assignment: CDR1 SGHRS and CDR2 YFSETQ. The CDR3 length is 15 residues. Here the CDR3 DNA reads TGCGCCAGCAGCCTAGGTAATGCGGACACCGGGGAGCTGTTTTTT. This codes for CASSLGNADTGELFF.

Comment on this clone: At one end, the junction sequence differs from germline, possibly due to a read error. V usage is TRBV2 and J usage is TRBJ2-7, with D unresolved. The CDR3 is 16 residues long. Germline V gene lookup returns CDR1 SNHLY and CDR2 FYNNEI. This chain's CDR3 is CASSHNPQKPKTNASF. The DNA for the CDR3 is TGTGCCAGCAGTCATAACCCACAAAAACCGAAAACGAACGCCTCATTC.

The V and J genes are TRBV9 and TRBJ1-2; D ambiguous. The CDR3 sequence is 14 residues long. V shed 1 base and J shed 7 bases, with 14 bases lying between them. Germline assignment: CDR1 SGDLS and CDR2 YYNGEE. The CDR3 loop reads CASSVIFMVGGYTF. Written as DNA, the CDR3 is TGTGCCAGCAGCGTAATTTTTATGGTAGGTGGCTACACCTTC.

The genes are TRBV5-6 and TRBJ2-5; 7 bases are a match to TRBD2. The V and J ends lost 2 bases and 2 bases, in that order; junction bases with no gene match: 3. CDR1 and CDR2 from the germline V gene are SGHDT and YYEEEE. The CDR3 extends over 14 amino acids. The CDR3 loop reads CASSFRGVQETQYF. Here the CDR3 DNA reads TGTGCCAGCAGCTTCCGGGGGGTTCAAGAGACCCAGTACTTC.